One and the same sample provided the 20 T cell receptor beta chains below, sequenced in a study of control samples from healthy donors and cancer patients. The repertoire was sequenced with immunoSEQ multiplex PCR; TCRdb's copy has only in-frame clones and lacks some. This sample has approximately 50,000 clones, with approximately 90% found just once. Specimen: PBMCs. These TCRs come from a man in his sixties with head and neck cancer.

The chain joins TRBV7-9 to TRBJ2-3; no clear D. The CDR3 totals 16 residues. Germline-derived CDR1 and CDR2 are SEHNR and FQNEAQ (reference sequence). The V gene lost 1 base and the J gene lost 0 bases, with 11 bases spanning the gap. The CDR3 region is CASSLVAVSSTDTQYF. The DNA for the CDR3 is TGTGCCAGCAGCTTAGTGGCAGTGTCTAGCACAGATACGCAGTATTTT. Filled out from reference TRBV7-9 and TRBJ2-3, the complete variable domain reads DTGVSQNPRHKITKRGQNVTFRCDPISEHNRLYWYRQTLGQGPEFLTYFQNEAQLEKSRLLSDRFSAERPKGSFSTLEIQRTEQGDSAMYLCASSLVAVSSTDTQYFGPGTRLTVL.

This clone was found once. The CDR3 bases are TGTGCCATCAACCCGGGACAGGGGGCTTCAGCAGCTTTCTTT. This codes for CAINPGQGASAAFF. This rearrangement joins TRBV10-3 to TRBJ1-1; 12 nucleotides match TRBD1. The CDR3 loop spans 14 amino acids. Germline CDR1 and CDR2: ENHRY and SYGVKD. Unmatched junction bases numbered 10, after V lost 7 bases and J lost 10 bases.

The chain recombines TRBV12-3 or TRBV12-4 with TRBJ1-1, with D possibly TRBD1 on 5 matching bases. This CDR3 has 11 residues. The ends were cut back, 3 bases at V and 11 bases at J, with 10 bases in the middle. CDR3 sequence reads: CASSLGVGAFF. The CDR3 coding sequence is TGTGCCAGCAGTTTGGGGGTTGGGGCTTTCTTT.

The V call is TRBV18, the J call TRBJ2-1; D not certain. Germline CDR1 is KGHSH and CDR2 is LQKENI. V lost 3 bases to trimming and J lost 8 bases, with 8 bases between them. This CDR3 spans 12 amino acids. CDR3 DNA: TGTGCCAGCTCACCCCGGGCCGATGAGCAGTTCTTC. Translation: CASSPRADEQFF.

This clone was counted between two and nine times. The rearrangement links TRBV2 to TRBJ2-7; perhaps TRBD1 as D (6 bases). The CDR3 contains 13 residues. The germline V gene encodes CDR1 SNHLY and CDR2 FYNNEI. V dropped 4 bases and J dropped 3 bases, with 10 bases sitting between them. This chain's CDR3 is CASSGLRGYEQYF. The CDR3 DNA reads TGTGCCAGCAGTGGACTCAGGGGCTACGAGCAGTACTTC.

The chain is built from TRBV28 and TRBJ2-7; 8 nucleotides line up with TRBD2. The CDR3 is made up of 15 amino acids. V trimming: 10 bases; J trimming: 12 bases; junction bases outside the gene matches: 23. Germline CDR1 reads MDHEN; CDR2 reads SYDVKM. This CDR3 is CATLSPGAGVRSAYF. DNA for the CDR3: TGTGCCACCCTTTCACCCGGAGCGGGAGTGAGGAGTGCGTACTTC.

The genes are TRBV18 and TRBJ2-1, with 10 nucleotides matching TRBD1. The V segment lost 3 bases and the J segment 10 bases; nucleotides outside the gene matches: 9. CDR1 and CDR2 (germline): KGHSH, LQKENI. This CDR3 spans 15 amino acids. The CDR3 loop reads CASSPGQGRFGEQFF. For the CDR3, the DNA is TGTGCCAGCTCACCGGGACAGGGGCGATTTGGGGAGCAGTTCTTC. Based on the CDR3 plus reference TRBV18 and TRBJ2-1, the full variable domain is NAGVMQNPRHLVRRRGQEARLRCSPMKGHSHVYWYRQLPEEGLKFMVYLQKENIIDESGMPKERFSAEFPKEGPSILRIQQVVRGDSAAYFCASSPGQGRFGEQFFGPGTRLTVL.

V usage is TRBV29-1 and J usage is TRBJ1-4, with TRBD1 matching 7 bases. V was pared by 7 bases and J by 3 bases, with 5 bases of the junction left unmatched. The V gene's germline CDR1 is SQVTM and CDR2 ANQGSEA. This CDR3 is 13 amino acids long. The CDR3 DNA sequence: TGCAGCGCGAACAGGGGATCTAATGAAAAACTGTTTTTT. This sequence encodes CSANRGSNEKLFF.

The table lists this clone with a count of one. The CDR3 DNA reads as TGTGCCAGCAGCCAAGCAGCGACTAACACCGGGGAGCTGTTTTTT. It is translated as CASSQAATNTGELFF. The chain couples TRBV3-1 (or the pseudogene TRBV3-2) to TRBJ2-2, with D uncertain. This CDR3 contains 15 residues. Germline CDR1 LGHDT, CDR2 YNNKEL (reference sequence). The ends were cut back, 1 base at V and 2 bases at J, with 8 bases in the middle.

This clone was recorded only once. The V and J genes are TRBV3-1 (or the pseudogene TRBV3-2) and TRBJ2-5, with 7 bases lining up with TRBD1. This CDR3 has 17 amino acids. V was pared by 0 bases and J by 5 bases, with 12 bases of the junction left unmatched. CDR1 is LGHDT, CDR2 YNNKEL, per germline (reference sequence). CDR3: CASSQDGGRGFRETQYF. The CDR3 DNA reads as TGTGCCAGCAGCCAAGATGGCGGCAGGGGGTTCAGGGAGACCCAGTACTTC.

DNA of the CDR3: TGTGCCACCAGTGATTTGTCCGGGGGCTTCCTCATCAATGAGCAGTTCTTC. Translated, it gives CATSDLSGGFLINEQFF. The chain carries TRBV24-1 and TRBJ2-1, with D perhaps being TRBD1 or TRBD2 (6 bases each). The CDR3 loop spans 17 amino acids. Deletions cut 0 bases from V and 6 bases from J, with 17 bases between. CDR1 and CDR2 (germline): KGHDR, SFDVKD.

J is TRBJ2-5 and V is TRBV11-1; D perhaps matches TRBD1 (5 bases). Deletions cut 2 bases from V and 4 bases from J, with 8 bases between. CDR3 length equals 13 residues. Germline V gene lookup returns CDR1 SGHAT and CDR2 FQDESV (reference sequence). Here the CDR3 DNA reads TGTGCCAGCAGCTTAATCAGGGTAGAGACCCAGTACTTC. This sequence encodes CASSLIRVETQYF.

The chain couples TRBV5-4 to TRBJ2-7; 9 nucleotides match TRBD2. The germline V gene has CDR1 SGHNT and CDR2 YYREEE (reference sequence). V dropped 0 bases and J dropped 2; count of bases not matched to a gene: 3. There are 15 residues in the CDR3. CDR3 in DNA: TGTGCCAGCAGCTTGGTGCTAGCGGGGACCTACGAGCAGTACTTC. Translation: CASSLVLAGTYEQYF.

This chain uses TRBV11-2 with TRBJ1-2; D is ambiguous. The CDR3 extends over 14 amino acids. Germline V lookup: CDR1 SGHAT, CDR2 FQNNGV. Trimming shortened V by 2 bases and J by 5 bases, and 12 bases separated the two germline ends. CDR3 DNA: TGTGCCAGCAGCTTATCGGCGGCGGAGTATGGCTACACCTTC. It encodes CASSLSAAEYGYTF.

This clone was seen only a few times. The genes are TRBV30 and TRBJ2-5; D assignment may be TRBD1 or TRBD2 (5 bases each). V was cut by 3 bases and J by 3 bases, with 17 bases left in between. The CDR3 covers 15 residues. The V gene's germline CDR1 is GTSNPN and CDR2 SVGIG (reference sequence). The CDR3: CAWRIRGPLEETQYF. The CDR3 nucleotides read TGTGCCTGGAGAATAAGGGGACCGCTAGAAGAGACCCAGTACTTC.

DNA for the CDR3: TGCGCCAGCAGCCGCCGATCGGGGTTCAGGGACGATCAGCCCCAGCATTTT. Its translation is CASSRRSGFRDDQPQHF. This sequence joins TRBV4-1 and TRBJ1-5; possible D gene TRBD1, 5 bases. The V and J ends lost 4 bases and 5 bases respectively, with 21 bases between them. Germline V gene data show CDR1 as MGHRA and CDR2 as YSYEKL. This CDR3 has 17 residues.

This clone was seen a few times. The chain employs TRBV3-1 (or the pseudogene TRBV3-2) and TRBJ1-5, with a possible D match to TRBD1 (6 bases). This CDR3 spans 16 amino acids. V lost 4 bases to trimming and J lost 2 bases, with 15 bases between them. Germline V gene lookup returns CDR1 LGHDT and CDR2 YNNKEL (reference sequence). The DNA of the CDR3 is TGTGCCAGCAGCCGAGGGGGAGTGCAGGGCAATCAGCCCCAGCATTTT. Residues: CASSRGGVQGNQPQHF.

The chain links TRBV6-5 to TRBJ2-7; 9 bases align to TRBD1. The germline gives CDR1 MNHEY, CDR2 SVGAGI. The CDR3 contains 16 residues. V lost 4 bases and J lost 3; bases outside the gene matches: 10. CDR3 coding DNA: TGTGCCAGCAGTTTACTACAGGGGGCACTTCTCTACGAGCAGTACTTC. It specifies CASSLLQGALLYEQYF.

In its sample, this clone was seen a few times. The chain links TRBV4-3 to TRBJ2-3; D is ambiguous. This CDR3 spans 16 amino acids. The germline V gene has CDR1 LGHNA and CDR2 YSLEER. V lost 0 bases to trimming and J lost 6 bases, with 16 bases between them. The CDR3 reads CASSQDWFDRGDTQYF. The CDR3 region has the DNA TGCGCCAGCAGCCAAGATTGGTTCGACCGAGGCGATACGCAGTATTTT.

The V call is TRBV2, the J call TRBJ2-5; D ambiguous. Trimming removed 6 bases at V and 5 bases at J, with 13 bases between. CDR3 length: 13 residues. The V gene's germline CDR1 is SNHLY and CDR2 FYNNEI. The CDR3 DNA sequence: TGTGCCAGCAGGGGTCGTGCTAGGGAGACCCAGTACTTC. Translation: CASRGRARETQYF. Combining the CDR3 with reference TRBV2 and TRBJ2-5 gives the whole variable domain EPEVTQTPSHQVTQMGQEVILRCVPISNHLYFYWYRQILGQKVEFLVSFYNNEISEKSEIFDDQFSVERPDGSNFTLKIRSTKLEDSAMYFCASRGRARETQYFGPGTRLLVL.